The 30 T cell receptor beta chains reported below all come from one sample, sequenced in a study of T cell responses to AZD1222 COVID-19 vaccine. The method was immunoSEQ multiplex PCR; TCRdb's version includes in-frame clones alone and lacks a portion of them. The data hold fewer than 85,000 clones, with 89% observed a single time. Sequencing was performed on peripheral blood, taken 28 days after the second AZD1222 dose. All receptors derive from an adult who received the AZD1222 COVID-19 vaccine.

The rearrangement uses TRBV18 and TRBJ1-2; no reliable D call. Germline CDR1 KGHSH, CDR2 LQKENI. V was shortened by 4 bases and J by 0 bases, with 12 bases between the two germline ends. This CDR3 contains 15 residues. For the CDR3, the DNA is TGTGCCAGCTCACTGCCTGGGCAGGCTAACTATGGCTACACCTTC. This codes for CASSLPGQANYGYTF.

The CDR3 protein is CSASREDTQYF. DNA of the CDR3: TGCAGTGCCAGCCGGGAGGATACGCAGTATTTT. This sequence joins TRBV20-1 and TRBJ2-3, with a weak D call TRBD2 (6 bases). The ends were cut back, 6 bases at V and 6 bases at J, with 10 bases in the middle. The CDR3 spans 11 residues. CDR1 is DFQATT, CDR2 SNEGSKA, per germline (reference sequence).

The CDR3 DNA follows: TGTGCCAGCAGCTTAGAGGGACAGGGTACAGATACGCAGTATTTT. Amino acids: CASSLEGQGTDTQYF. The V call is TRBV7-2, the J call TRBJ2-3, with 9 bases fitting TRBD1. V lost 1 base, J lost 3 bases, and 2 bases stayed unmatched. CDR3 length equals 15 residues. Germline CDR1 is SGHTA and CDR2 is FQGNSA.

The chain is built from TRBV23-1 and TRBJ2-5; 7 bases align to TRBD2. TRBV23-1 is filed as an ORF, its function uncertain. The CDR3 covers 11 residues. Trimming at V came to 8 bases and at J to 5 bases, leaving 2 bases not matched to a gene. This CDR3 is CASSSGETQYF. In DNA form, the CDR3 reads TGCGCCAGCTCTAGCGGTGAGACCCAGTACTTC.

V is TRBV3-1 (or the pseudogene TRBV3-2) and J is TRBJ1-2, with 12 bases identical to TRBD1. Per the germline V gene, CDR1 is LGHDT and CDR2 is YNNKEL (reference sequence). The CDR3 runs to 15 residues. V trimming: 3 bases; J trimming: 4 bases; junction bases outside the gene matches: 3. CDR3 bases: TGTGCCAGCAGCCAGGGGACAGGGGGCGGCTATGGCTACACCTTC. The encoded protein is CASSQGTGGGYGYTF.

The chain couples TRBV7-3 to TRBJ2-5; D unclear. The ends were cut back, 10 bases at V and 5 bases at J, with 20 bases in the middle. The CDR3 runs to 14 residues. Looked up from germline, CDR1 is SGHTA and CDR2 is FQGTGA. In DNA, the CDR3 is TGTGCCATCGAGACTGGCCCCCTAAGGGAGACCCAGTACTTC. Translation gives CAIETGPLRETQYF.

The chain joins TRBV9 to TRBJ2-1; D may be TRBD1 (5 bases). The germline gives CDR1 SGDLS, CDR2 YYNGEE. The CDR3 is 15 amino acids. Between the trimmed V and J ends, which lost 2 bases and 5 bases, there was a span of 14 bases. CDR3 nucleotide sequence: TGTGCCAGCAGCGTGACAGTTATGGGGAACAATGAGCAGTTCTTC. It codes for CASSVTVMGNNEQFF.

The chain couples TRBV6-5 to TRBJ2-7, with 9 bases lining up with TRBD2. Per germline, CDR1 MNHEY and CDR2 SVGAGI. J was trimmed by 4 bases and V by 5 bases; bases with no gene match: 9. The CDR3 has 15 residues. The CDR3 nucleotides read TGTGCCAGCAGTCTATTAGCGGGAGTGTTGTACGAGCAGTACGTC. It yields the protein CASSLLAGVLYEQYV.

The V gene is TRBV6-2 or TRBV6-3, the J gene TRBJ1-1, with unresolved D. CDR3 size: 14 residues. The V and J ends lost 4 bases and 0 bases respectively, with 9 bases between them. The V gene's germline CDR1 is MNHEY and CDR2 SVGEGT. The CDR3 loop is CASSWLGVNTEAFF. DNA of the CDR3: TGTGCCAGCAGTTGGCTCGGGGTGAACACTGAAGCTTTCTTT.

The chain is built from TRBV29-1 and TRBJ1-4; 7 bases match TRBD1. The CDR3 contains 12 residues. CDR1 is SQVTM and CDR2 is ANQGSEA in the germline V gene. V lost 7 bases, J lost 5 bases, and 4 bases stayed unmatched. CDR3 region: CSGGQTNEKLFF. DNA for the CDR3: TGCAGCGGGGGACAGACGAATGAAAAACTGTTTTTT.

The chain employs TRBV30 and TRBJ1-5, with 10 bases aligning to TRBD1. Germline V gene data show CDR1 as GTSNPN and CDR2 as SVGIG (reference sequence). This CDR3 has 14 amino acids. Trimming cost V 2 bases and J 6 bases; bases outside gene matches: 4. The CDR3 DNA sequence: TGTGCCTGGAGTCCCGGGACAGGGGTTCAGCCCCAGCATTTT. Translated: CAWSPGTGVQPQHF. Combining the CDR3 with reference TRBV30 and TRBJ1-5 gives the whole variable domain SQTIHQWPATLVQPVGSPLSLECTVEGTSNPNLYWYRQAAGRGLQLLFYSVGIGQISSEVPQNLSASRPQDRQFILSSKKLLLSDSGFYLCAWSPGTGVQPQHFGDGTRLSIL.

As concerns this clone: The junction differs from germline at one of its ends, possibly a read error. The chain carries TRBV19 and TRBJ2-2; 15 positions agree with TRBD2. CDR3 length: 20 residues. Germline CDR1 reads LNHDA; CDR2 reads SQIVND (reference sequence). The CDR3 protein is CSSSIVGQGTSGRRAGELFF. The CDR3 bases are TGTTCCAGTAGTATCGTGGGACAGGGGACTAGCGGGAGGAGGGCCGGGGAGCTGTTTTTT.

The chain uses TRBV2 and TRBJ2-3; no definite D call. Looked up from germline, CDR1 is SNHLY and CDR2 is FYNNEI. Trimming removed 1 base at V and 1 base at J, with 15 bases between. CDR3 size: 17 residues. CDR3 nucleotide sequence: TGTGCCAGCAGTGAAGGTCCGATGGGCGCAGGCACAGATACGCAGTATTTT. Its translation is CASSEGPMGAGTDTQYF.

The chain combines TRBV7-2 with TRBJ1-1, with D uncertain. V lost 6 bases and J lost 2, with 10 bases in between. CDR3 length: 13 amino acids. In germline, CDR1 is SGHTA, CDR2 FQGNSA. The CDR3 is CASSSGRNTEAFF. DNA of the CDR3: TGTGCCAGCAGTTCCGGGAGAAACACTGAAGCTTTCTTT.

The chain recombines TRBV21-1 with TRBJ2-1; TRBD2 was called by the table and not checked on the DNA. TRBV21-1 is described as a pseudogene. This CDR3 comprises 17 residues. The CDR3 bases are TGTGCCAGCAGCAAAAAGCGGAGACTAGCGGGAGTCCGAGAGCAGTTCTTC. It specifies CASSKKRRLAGVREQFF.

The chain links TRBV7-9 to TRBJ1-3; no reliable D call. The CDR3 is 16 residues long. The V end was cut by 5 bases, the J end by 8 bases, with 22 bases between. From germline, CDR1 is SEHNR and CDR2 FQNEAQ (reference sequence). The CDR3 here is CASSHKDGVGRDTIYF. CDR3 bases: TGTGCCAGCAGCCACAAGGACGGCGTGGGAAGGGACACCATATATTTT.

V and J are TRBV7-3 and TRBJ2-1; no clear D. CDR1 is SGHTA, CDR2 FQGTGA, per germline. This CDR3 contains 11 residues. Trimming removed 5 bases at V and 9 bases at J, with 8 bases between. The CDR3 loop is CASSPSGEQFF. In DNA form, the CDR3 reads TGTGCCAGCAGCCCGTCCGGTGAGCAGTTCTTC.

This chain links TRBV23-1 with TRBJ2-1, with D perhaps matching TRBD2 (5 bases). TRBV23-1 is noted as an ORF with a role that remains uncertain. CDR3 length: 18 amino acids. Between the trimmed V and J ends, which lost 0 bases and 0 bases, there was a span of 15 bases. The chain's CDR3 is CASSQSTGREPSYNEQFF. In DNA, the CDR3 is TGCGCCAGCAGTCAATCCACCGGACGGGAACCCTCCTACAATGAGCAGTTCTTC.

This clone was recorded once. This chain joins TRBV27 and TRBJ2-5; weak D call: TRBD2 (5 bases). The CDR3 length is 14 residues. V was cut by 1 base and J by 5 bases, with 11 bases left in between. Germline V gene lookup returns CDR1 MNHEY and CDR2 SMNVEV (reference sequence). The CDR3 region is CASSLLRDLETQYF. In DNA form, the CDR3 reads TGTGCCAGCAGTTTATTACGGGATTTGGAGACCCAGTACTTC.

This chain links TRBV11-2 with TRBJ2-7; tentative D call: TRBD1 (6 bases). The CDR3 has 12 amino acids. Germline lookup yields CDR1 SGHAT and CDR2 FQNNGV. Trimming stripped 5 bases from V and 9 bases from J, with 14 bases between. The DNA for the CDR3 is TGTGCCAGCAGCCTCCAGGGGACCCTGCAGTACTTC. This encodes CASSLQGTLQYF.

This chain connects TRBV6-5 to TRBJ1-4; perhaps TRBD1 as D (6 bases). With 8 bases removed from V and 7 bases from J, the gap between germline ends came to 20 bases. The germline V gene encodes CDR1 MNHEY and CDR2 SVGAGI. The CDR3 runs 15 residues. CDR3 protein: CASLTRGARGEKLFF. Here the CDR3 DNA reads TGTGCCAGCCTCACGCGGGGGGCCCGGGGTGAAAAACTGTTTTTT.

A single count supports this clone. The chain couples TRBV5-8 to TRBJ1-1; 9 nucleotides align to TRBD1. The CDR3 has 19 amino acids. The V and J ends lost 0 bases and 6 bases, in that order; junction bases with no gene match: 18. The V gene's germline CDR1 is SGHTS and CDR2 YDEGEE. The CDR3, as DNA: TGTGCCAGCAGCTTGGAACCGACAGGGGGTGACCGAGGGATCCCTGAAGCTTTCTTT. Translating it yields CASSLEPTGGDRGIPEAFF.

CDR3 nucleotide sequence: TGTGCCTGGGCAGGGTCAACTAATGAAAAACTGTTTTTT. Translated: CAWAGSTNEKLFF. V gene TRBV30 combines with J gene TRBJ1-4; possibly TRBD1 for D (5 bases). Germline V gene lookup returns CDR1 GTSNPN and CDR2 SVGIG (reference sequence). The CDR3 is 13 residues long. V lost 5 bases and J 0 bases, leaving 7 bases between the germline ends. The full variable domain, rest sourced from reference TRBV30 and TRBJ1-4, is SQTIHQWPATLVQPVGSPLSLECTVEGTSNPNLYWYRQAAGRGLQLLFYSVGIGQISSEVPQNLSASRPQDRQFILSSKKLLLSDSGFYLCAWAGSTNEKLFFGSGTQLSVL.

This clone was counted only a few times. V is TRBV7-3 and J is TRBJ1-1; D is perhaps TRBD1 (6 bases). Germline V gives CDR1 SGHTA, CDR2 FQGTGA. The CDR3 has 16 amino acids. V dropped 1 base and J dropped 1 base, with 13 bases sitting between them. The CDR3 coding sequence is TGTGCCAGCAGCTTAAACCCGGGACAACCGAACACTGAAGCTTTCTTT. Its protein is CASSLNPGQPNTEAFF.

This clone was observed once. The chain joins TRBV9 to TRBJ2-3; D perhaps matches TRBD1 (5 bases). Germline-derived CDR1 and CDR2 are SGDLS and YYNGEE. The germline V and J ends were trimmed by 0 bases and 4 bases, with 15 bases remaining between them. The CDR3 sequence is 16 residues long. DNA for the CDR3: TGTGCCAGCAGCGTAGGGGGCAGAGGCGGTTCAGATACGCAGTATTTT. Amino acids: CASSVGGRGGSDTQYF.

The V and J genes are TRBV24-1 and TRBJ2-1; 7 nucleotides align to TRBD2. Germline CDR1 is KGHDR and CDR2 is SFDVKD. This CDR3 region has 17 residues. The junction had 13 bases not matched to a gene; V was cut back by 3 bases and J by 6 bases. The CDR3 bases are TGTGCCACCAGTGATGTGGGTCGTGGGGGGGTCACCAATGAGCAGTTCTTC. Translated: CATSDVGRGGVTNEQFF.

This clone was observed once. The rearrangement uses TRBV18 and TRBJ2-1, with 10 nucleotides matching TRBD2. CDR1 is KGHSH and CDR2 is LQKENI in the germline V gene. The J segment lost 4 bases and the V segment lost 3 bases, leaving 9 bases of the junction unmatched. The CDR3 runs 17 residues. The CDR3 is CASSPRSGGVVYNEQFF. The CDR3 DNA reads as TGTGCCAGCTCACCGAGAAGCGGGGGGGTGGTTTACAATGAGCAGTTCTTC.

The CDR3 loop reads CASSRPDTSSYEQYF. In DNA form, the CDR3 reads TGTGCCAGCAGCCGACCAGACACGTCTTCCTACGAGCAGTACTTC. The V call is TRBV7-9, the J call TRBJ2-7; D remains ambiguous. V lost 5 bases and J lost 1, with 15 bases in between. This CDR3 contains 15 residues. Per the germline V gene, CDR1 is SEHNR and CDR2 is FQNEAQ (reference sequence).

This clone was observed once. The CDR3 reads CASSPRGTSTDTQYF. The CDR3 bases are TGTGCCAGCTCACCACGGGGAACTAGCACAGATACGCAGTATTTT. J is TRBJ2-3 and V is TRBV18, with no clear D. Trimming stripped 1 base from V and 0 bases from J, with 8 bases between. The CDR3 extends over 15 amino acids. Germline V gene sequence: CDR1 KGHSH, CDR2 LQKENI.

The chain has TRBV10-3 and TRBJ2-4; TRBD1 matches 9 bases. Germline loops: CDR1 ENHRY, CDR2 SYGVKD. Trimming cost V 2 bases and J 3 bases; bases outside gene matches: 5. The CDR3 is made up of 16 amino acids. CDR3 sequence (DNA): TGTGCCATCAGTGAGCCAGAGACAGGGGGCAAAAACATTCAGTACTTC. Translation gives CAISEPETGGKNIQYF.